This T cell receptor (beta chain) was obtained from a study of tumor-infiltrating lymphocytes in primary liver carcinoma. Blood RNA originated from unsorted whole blood, with germline DNA additionally extracted. V dropped 1 base and J dropped 7 bases, with 19 bases sitting between them. The CDR3 sequence is 17 residues long. The germline V gene encodes CDR1 MGHRA and CDR2 YSYEKL. cDNA specific to TCR beta was made from 500 ng of total RNA, with a constant-region primer employed for priming. ARM-PCR, slightly modified, supplied the TCR beta libraries through three nested multiplex PCR rounds. Two initial PCR rounds of about 11 cycles each paired TRBV1-TRBV30 forward primers with a C-beta reverse primer. TCRdb called the multiplex PCR reads again in MiXCR, with one record for every CDR3 protein. The sample lists 180,000 or so distinct CDR3 sequences; 50% to 75% were seen once. This clonotype has just a few counts.

This clonotype originated in a man aged 40-50 years with primary liver carcinoma and hepatitis B virus infection. Sequenced input: peripheral blood. This chain uses TRBV4-1 with TRBJ2-2; D is possibly TRBD1 (6 bases). Here the CDR3 reads CASSQGLTGLRSGELFF. The CDR3 bases are TGCGCCAGCAGCCAAGGTTTAACAGGGCTGAGGAGCGGGGAGCTGTTTTTT.